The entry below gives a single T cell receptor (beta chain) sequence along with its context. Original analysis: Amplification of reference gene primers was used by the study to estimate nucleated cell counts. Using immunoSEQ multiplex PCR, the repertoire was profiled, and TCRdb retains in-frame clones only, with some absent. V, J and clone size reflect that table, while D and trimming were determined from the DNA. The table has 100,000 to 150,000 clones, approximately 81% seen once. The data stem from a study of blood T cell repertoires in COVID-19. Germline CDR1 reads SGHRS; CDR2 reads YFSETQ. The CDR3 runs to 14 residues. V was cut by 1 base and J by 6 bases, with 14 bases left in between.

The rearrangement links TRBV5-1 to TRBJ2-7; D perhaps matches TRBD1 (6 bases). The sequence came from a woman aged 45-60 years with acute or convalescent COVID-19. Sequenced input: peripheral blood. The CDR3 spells CASSLLQGYGEQYF. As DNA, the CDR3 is TGCGCCAGCAGCTTGTTACAGGGATACGGCGAGCAGTACTTC.